This T cell receptor (beta chain) is from a study of OX40 agonist ivuxolimab in advanced cancers. Study overall: At 0.01 to 10 mg/kg, ivuxolimab was administered intravenously to patients every 2 weeks. A history of anti-PD-1, anti-PD-L1 or anti-CTLA-4 therapy was acceptable, and about 40% had some.

Here immunoSEQ multiplex PCR was the method, and the copy in TCRdb shows in-frame clones only, minus some. Of fewer than 85,000 clones in the sample, 86% were seen once. In this sample, this clone turned up once. The CDR3 is 15 amino acids. V was shortened by 4 bases and J by 3 bases, with 16 bases between the two germline ends. CDR1 is SGDLS, CDR2 YYNGEE, per germline. Blood specimens came from baseline, cycle 4 day 1, and cycle 7 day 1. This TCR was recovered from an adult with an advanced solid tumor such as melanoma, head and neck, liver or kidney cancer. This chain joins TRBV9 and TRBJ2-5, with D unclear. The source material was CD4+ or CD8+ T cells sorted from blood, sampled in a trial of the OX40 agonist ivuxolimab. CDR3 loop: CASSPRTVMEETQYF. The CDR3, as DNA: TGTGCCAGCAGCCCACGGACCGTTATGGAAGAGACCCAGTACTTC.